This TCR beta chain was obtained from a study of response to subunit inactivated influenza vaccine. Study conclusions and caveats: The authors offered the suggestion that each seasonal influenza vaccination recruits few new T cells.

This clonotype was observed at least ten times. What it binds is unknown. TCRdb re-derived calls from the RT-PCR reads in MiXCR, one entry per CDR3 protein. The table records approximately 680,000 distinct CDR3 sequences, around 16% of them present only once. This material consisted of PBMCs from blood, taken about 11 days after vaccination. The sequence was obtained from a man aged 45 to 65 who received an inactivated influenza vaccine.

The CDR3, as DNA: TGTGCCAGCAGTTTAGGGGCGGCTGAGACCCAGTACTTC. It yields the protein CASSLGAAETQYF. This chain joins TRBV12-3 or TRBV12-4 and TRBJ2-5; D is unclear. The CDR3 length is 13 residues. Trimming removed 1 base from V and 5 bases from J, with 8 bases in between.